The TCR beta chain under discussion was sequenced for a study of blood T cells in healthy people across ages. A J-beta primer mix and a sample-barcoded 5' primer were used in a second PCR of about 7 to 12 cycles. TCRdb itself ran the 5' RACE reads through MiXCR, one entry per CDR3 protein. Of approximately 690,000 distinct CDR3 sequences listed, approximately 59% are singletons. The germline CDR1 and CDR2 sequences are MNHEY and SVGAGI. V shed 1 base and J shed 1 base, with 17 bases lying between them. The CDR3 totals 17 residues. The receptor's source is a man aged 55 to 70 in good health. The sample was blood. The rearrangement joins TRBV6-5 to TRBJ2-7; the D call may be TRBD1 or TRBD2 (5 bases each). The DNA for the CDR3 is TGTGCCAGCAGTTACTTGGGACCCAGAGAGAGGTCCTACGAGCAGTACTTC. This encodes CASSYLGPRERSYEQYF.